The T cell receptor beta chain under discussion was sequenced for a study of spatial heterogeneity in lung cancer (dated by TCRdb to the late 2010s). Regarding the research as a whole: Beta-chain transcripts were consistently detected in greater numbers than alpha-chain transcripts, which likely reflects a higher abundance of beta-chain transcripts. In the raw uncorrected reads, each unique combination of TCR and UMI appeared more than ten times on average. The study quantitatively compared TCR alpha and beta repertoires across multiple tumor regions, matched nontumor lung and blood in non-small cell lung cancer. Nonsynonymous mutation counts, determined by whole-exome sequencing of tumor tissue, were related to features of the TCR repertoire. At surgery, roughly 220 tumor regions, roughly 63 matched nontumor lung samples and fewer than 60 PBMC samples were TCR-sequenced for both alpha and beta chains.

The library relied on 5' RACE. Instrument on record: NextSeq 500. The TCR library protocol attached a unique molecular identifier to each TCR cDNA molecule to allow correction of PCR and sequencing errors. On the authors' methods: TCR identification, UMI-based error correction and CDR3 extraction were performed with Decombinator tools. TCRs above a frequency of 2 per 1,000, corresponding to the top 1% of the tumor frequency distribution, were defined as expanded. Renyi diversity was computed with the R vegan package after each repertoire had been subsampled 100 times to 5,000 TCRs. CDR3 similarity networks were built from amino acid triplet string-kernel similarity, with CDR3s being connected when pairwise similarity was above 0.82. TCRdb reprocessing: public reads trimmed at Q25 with fastp, clones called with MiXCR, in-frame beta chains kept. All rows with the same CDR3 protein become a single entry with the most common DNA and genes. These V and J calls originate from TCRdb's pipeline instead of the authors' own analysis. For this sample the table gives thousands of distinct CDR3 sequences, of which 26% were detected only once. The ten largest account for 15% to 20% of the sample.

The germline ends are 16 bases apart after V is trimmed by 4 bases and J by 0 bases. The CDR3 numbers 15 residues from cysteine through phenylalanine. Only the CDR3 DNA is retained, 45 bases long and in frame from the first base. CDR1 SQVTM and CDR2 ANQGSEA are derived from the germline V gene. The study at large found these results: Ubiquitous expanded tumor TCRs showed up in blood more often at tumor resection than at routine follow-up. Confirming at a functional level the hypothesis that regional TCRs recognize regional mutations was considered to require additional single-cell paired TCR alpha and beta sequencing.

According to the study, the label for this sample's time point signals: sample taken at primary tumor resection. For TCR sequencing, whole RNA was extracted from tumor and nontumor lung tissue, or from cryopreserved PBMC samples, and no cell sorting was done. Samples were obtained from 70 to 85 patients with early-stage, untreated non-small cell lung cancer from the lung TRACERx cohort. Patients were selected for TCR sequencing only if sufficient RNA was available from at least two tumor regions. Comment on this clonotype: Which antigen it targets is not known. The record has no base qualities; no much larger clone is one base away.

The chain is made from TRBV29-1 and TRBJ2-7, with a weak D call of TRBD1 (6 bases match). The sequence was collected from a male donor with early-stage non-small cell lung cancer. The source was PBMCs, collected at surgery. The bases are TGCAGCGTTGGGGTTGGGGACATTGGCTCCTACGAGCAGTACTTC. Its protein product is CSVGVGDIGSYEQYF.